These 14 T cell receptor beta chains share one sample of origin, sequenced in a study of blood T cell repertoires in COVID-19. Sequenced by immunoSEQ multiplex PCR; TCRdb stores in-frame clones only, minus some. The table lists over 25,000 clones, more than 75% of them singletons. The sample taken for sequencing was peripheral blood. These receptors originate from a human donor in a cohort sampled during active COVID-19. The donor label of this sample is uncertain.

This chain connects TRBV5-1 to TRBJ2-1; unclear D gene. V lost 3 bases, J lost 1 base, and 11 bases lay in between. From germline, CDR1 is SGHRS and CDR2 YFSETQ. This CDR3 spans 15 amino acids. CDR3 bases: TGCGCCAGCAGCTCCGCCAGTCAGTCCTACAATGAGCAGTTCTTC. It encodes CASSSASQSYNEQFF. The full variable domain, its missing parts supplied by reference TRBV5-1 and TRBJ2-1, is KAGVTQTPRYLIKTRGQQVTLSCSPISGHRSVSWYQQTPGQGLQFLFEYFSETQRNKGNFPGRFSGRQFSNSRSEMNVSTLELGDSALYLCASSSASQSYNEQFFGPGTRLTVL.

J is TRBJ2-3 and V is TRBV11-1, with 8 nucleotides matching TRBD2. The CDR3 spans 16 residues. Germline V gene sequence: CDR1 SGHAT, CDR2 FQDESV (reference sequence). V trimming: 5 bases; J trimming: 2 bases; junction bases outside the gene matches: 9. For the CDR3, the DNA is TGTGCCAGCAGCCCGTTCAAAGCGGGGGACACAGATACGCAGTATTTT. Its protein product is CASSPFKAGDTDTQYF.

V usage is TRBV7-8 and J usage is TRBJ2-2, with 8 bases that match TRBD2. Per the germline V gene, CDR1 is SGHVS and CDR2 is FQNEAQ. Trimming at V came to 5 bases and at J to 2 bases, leaving 7 bases not matched to a gene. The CDR3 is made up of 16 amino acids. CDR3 sequence: CASSPRTSYNTGELFF. Written as DNA, the CDR3 is TGTGCCAGCAGCCCTCGGACTAGCTATAACACCGGGGAGCTGTTTTTT.

The gene calls are TRBV5-1 and TRBJ1-4, with D possibly TRBD1 on 5 matching bases. This CDR3 contains 15 residues. V lost 4 bases and J lost 6, with 16 bases in between. Germline loops: CDR1 SGHRS, CDR2 YFSETQ. CDR3: CASSVAGTGDEKLFF. The CDR3 region has the DNA TGCGCCAGCAGCGTGGCAGGGACTGGGGATGAAAAACTGTTTTTT.

This clone is a singleton in its sample. The rearrangement links TRBV5-4 to TRBJ2-2, with 10 bases aligning to TRBD2. Germline V CDR1 and CDR2: SGHNT, YYREEE (reference sequence). Trimming removed 4 bases from V and 5 bases from J; junction bases left unmatched: 5. The CDR3 contains 15 residues. CDR3: CASSAASGSTGELFF. The CDR3 DNA follows: TGTGCCAGCAGCGCAGCTAGCGGGAGTACCGGGGAGCTGTTTTTT.

DNA of the CDR3: TGCGCCAGCACCTCAGGGGGTAGAGGGGAGACCCAGTACTTC. Translation gives CASTSGGRGETQYF. The chain combines TRBV5-1 with TRBJ2-5; the match to TRBD1 covers 7 bases. CDR3 length: 14 amino acids. Unmatched junction bases numbered 10, after V lost 6 bases and J lost 5 bases. Germline values: CDR1 SGHRS, CDR2 YFSETQ.

The chain recombines TRBV5-4 with TRBJ2-7; TRBD1 is a possible D gene (5 bases). Germline-derived CDR1 and CDR2 are SGHNT and YYREEE (reference sequence). Trimming took off 2 bases at V and 5 bases at J, with 14 bases between the two ends. CDR3 size: 14 residues. This chain's CDR3 is CASSFGRAVDEQYF. Here the CDR3 DNA reads TGTGCCAGCAGCTTCGGCAGGGCGGTCGACGAGCAGTACTTC.

This clone has just one count. This chain connects TRBV6-5 to TRBJ2-5, with 9 bases aligning to TRBD1. CDR1 is MNHEY, CDR2 SVGAGI, per germline. J was trimmed by 0 bases and V by 6 bases; bases with no gene match: 5. The CDR3 loop spans 15 amino acids. The CDR3 nucleotides read TGTGCCAGCAGCAGGACAGGGGCATACCAAGAGACCCAGTACTTC. The encoded protein is CASSRTGAYQETQYF.

This clone was seen a handful of times. The V call is TRBV5-4, the J call TRBJ2-2; D call uncertain. The V gene's germline CDR1 is SGHNT and CDR2 YYREEE (reference sequence). The CDR3 sequence is 15 residues long. Trimming pared 3 bases from V and 0 bases from J, leaving 9 bases between. CDR3 sequence (DNA): TGTGCCAGCAGCTCGGAGATCGCGAACACCGGGGAGCTGTTTTTT. Translated: CASSSEIANTGELFF.

The chain recombines TRBV9 with TRBJ1-1; TRBD1 might be the D (6 bases). V was clipped by 4 bases and J by 5 bases, with 21 bases between them. The CDR3 has 16 amino acids. The germline CDR1 and CDR2 sequences are SGDLS and YYNGEE. The CDR3 coding sequence is TGTGCCAGCAGCTCCCTGTCACAGGGTTCGGGAACTGAAGCTTTCTTT. It encodes CASSSLSQGSGTEAFF.

The chain carries TRBV10-1 and TRBJ1-4; unclear D gene. Germline CDR1 WNHNN, CDR2 SYGVQD (reference sequence). V lost 2 bases to trimming and J lost 7 bases, with 8 bases between them. The CDR3 is 13 residues long. CDR3 nucleotides: TGCGCCAGCAGTGAGAACCGAGGTGAAAAACTGTTTTTT. Translated, it gives CASSENRGEKLFF.

This chain connects TRBV28 to TRBJ1-4; 10 bases are shared with TRBD1. From germline, CDR1 is MDHEN and CDR2 SYDVKM. The CDR3 consists of 15 residues. V shed 6 bases, J shed 7 bases, and the junction held 8 bases outside the gene matches. Here the CDR3 DNA reads TGTGCCAGCAGGCGCCCCGGGACAGGGGTTGAAAAACTGTTTTTT. Amino acids: CASRRPGTGVEKLFF. The whole variable domain, remainder taken from reference TRBV28 and TRBJ1-4, is DVKVTQSSRYLVKRTGEKVFLECVQDMDHENMFWYRQDPGLGLRLIYFSYDVKMKEKGDIPEGYSVSREKKERFSLILESASTNQTSMYLCASRRPGTGVEKLFFGSGTQLSVL.

The genes are TRBV6-6 and TRBJ1-1, with a tentative D call TRBD1 (5 bases). This CDR3 has 12 amino acids. The ends were cut back, 6 bases at V and 5 bases at J, with 10 bases in the middle. CDR1 is MNHNY and CDR2 is SVGAGI in the germline V gene (reference sequence). CDR3 loop: CASSPSGTEAFF. The CDR3, as DNA: TGTGCCAGCAGCCCCTCAGGGACTGAAGCTTTCTTT.

V is TRBV2 and J is TRBJ2-1, with no clear D. The CDR3 contains 14 residues. The germline V gene encodes CDR1 SNHLY and CDR2 FYNNEI. V shed 5 bases and J shed 7 bases, with 15 bases lying between them. The CDR3 sequence is CASSPGSRSNEQFF. The DNA for the CDR3 is TGTGCCAGCAGTCCCGGGTCCCGGAGTAATGAGCAGTTCTTC.